This T cell receptor (beta chain) was obtained from a study of neurological immune-mediated disorders. This clonotype was seen at least ten times. Its antigen is undetermined. Losses at the gene ends were 4 bases for V and 6 bases for J; bases not matched to a gene: 4. The CDR3 spans 15 residues. Germline V gene lookup returns CDR1 SGHDT and CDR2 YYEEEE. This sample's time point: longitudinal time-point 3. The starting material, 2 million PBMCs stored at -80 C, gave rise to the unsorted libraries. Study results and caveats: None of the CDR3 amino acid sequences of expanded clones were shared across subjects, and this suggested private repertoires in all groups.

The making of cDNA relied on 5'RACE with 10-nucleotide random UMIs. Every sequencing run generated in excess of 160 million TCR-beta sequences. These sequences covered 15-18 subjects. TCRdb re-derived calls from the 5' RACE reads in MiXCR, one entry per CDR3 protein. The repertoire includes fewer than 110,000 distinct CDR3 sequences, roughly a tenth of them detected once, and approximately 3.4% sits in the top ten. The sequenced material came from PBMCs. The chain employs TRBV5-6 and TRBJ2-3; TRBD2 agrees at 14 bases. The sequence came from a female donor with HTLV-1-associated myelopathy (HAM/TSP). The CDR3 region is CASSLTSGGADTQYF. The CDR3 nucleotides read TGTGCCAGCAGCCTGACTAGCGGGGGGGCGGATACGCAGTATTTT.